This TCR beta chain is drawn from a study of T cell repertoires in ileal Crohn's disease. The repertoire was sequenced with immunoSEQ multiplex PCR; TCRdb's copy has only in-frame clones and lacks some. Seen here are about 14,000 clones, roughly 80% observed once, and the top ten hold about 4.5%. CDR1 and CDR2 (germline): SGHRS, YFSETQ. The V gene lost 0 bases and the J gene lost 2 bases, with 7 bases spanning the gap. This CDR3 has 14 residues. In the case of this clone: What it recognizes is unknown.

Study-wide findings and caveats: Clonality above 26.8% at surgery always came with endoscopic recurrence.

Material for sequencing was ileal tissue. The receptor comes from an adult with Crohn's disease. The gene calls are TRBV5-1 and TRBJ2-3; no clear D gene. This CDR3 reads CASSLVQHTDTQYF. In DNA, the CDR3 is TGCGCCAGCAGCTTGGTACAGCACACAGATACGCAGTATTTT.